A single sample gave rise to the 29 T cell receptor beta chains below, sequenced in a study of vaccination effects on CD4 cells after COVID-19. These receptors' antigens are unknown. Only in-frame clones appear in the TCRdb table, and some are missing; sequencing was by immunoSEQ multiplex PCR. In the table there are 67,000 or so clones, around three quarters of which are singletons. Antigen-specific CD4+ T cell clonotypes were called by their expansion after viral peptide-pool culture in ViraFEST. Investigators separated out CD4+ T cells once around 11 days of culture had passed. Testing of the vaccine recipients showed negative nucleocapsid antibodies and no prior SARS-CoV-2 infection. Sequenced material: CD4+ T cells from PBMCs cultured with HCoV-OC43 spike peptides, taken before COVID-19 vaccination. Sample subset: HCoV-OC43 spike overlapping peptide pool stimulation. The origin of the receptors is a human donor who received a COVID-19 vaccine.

CDR3 sequence: CAIRRQGNSPLHF. CDR3 sequence (DNA): TGTGCCATTCGAAGACAGGGGAATTCACCCCTCCACTTT. The V call is TRBV28, the J call TRBJ1-6; 8 bases fit TRBD1. CDR3 length: 13 amino acids. CDR1 and CDR2 (germline): MDHEN, SYDVKM. With V trimmed by 10 bases and J by 7 bases, 6 bases remained unmatched.

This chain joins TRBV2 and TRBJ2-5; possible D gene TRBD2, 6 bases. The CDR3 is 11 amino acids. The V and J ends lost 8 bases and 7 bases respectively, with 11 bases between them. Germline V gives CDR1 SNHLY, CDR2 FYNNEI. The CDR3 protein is CASLVRGTQYF. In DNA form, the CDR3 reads TGTGCCAGCCTGGTGCGGGGGACCCAGTACTTC.

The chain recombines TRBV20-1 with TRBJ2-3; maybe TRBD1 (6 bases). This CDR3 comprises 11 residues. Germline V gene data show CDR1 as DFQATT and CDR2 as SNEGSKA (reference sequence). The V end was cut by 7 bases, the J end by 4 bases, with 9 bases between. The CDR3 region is CSEQGADTQYF. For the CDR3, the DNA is TGCAGTGAACAGGGAGCAGATACGCAGTATTTT.

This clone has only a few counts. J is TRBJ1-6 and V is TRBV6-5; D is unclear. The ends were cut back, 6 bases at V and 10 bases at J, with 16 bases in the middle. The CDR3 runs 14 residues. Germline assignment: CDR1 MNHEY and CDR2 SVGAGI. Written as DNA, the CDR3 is TGTGCCAGCAGAAAGACGGATAACGGGTCACCCCTCCACTTT. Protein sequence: CASRKTDNGSPLHF.

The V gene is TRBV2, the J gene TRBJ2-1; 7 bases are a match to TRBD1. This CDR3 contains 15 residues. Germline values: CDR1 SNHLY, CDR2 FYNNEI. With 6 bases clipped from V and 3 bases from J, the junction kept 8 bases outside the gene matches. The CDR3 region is CASRGDSSVYNEQFF. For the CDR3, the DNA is TGTGCCAGCAGGGGGGACAGTTCGGTCTACAATGAGCAGTTCTTC. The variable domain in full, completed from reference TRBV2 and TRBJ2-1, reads EPEVTQTPSHQVTQMGQEVILRCVPISNHLYFYWYRQILGQKVEFLVSFYNNEISEKSEIFDDQFSVERPDGSNFTLKIRSTKLEDSAMYFCASRGDSSVYNEQFFGPGTRLTVL.

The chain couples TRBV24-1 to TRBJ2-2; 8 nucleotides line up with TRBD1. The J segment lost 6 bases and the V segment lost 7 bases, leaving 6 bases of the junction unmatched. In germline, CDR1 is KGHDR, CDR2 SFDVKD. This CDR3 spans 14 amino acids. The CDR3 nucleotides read TGTGCCACCAGCCCGGACAGGGTGGCCGGGGAGCTGTTTTTT. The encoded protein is CATSPDRVAGELFF.

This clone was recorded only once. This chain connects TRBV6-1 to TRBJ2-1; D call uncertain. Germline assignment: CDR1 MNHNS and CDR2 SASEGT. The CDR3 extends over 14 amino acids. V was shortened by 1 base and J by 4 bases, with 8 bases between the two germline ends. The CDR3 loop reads CASSEDRGYNEQFF. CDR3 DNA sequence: TGTGCCAGCAGTGAAGACAGAGGTTACAATGAGCAGTTCTTC.

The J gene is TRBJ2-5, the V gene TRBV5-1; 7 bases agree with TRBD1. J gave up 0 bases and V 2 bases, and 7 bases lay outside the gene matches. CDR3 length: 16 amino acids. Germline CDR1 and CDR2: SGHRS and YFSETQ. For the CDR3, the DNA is TGCGCCAGCAGCTTTCAAGGGGGCCCTGACCAAGAGACCCAGTACTTC. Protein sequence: CASSFQGGPDQETQYF.

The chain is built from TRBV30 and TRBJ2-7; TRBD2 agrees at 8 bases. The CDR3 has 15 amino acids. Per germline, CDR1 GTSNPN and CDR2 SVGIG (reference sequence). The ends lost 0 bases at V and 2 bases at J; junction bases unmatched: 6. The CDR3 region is CAWSVRGSGAYEQYV. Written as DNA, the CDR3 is TGTGCCTGGAGTGTACGGGGTAGCGGGGCCTACGAGCAGTACGTC.

In nucleotides, the CDR3 is TGTGCCAGCAGGCCGACAGGGGGTGGCCACGAGCAGTACGTC. Amino acids: CASRPTGGGHEQYV. The J gene is TRBJ2-7, the V gene TRBV28; 9 bases align to TRBD1. The CDR3 covers 14 residues. Germline-derived CDR1 and CDR2 are MDHEN and SYDVKM. The trim removed 6 bases at V and 5 bases at J, leaving 8 bases unmatched.

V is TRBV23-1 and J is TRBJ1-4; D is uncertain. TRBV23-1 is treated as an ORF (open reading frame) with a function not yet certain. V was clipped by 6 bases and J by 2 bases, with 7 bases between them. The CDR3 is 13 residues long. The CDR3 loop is CASRKPTNEKLFF. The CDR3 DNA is TGCGCCAGCAGAAAGCCCACTAATGAAAAACTGTTTTTT.

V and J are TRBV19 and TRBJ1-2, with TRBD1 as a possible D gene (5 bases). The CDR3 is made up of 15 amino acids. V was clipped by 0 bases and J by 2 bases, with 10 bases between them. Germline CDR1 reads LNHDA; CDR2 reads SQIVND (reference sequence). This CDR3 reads CASSIEGTANYGYTF. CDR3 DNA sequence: TGTGCCAGTAGTATAGAAGGGACGGCGAACTATGGCTACACCTTC.

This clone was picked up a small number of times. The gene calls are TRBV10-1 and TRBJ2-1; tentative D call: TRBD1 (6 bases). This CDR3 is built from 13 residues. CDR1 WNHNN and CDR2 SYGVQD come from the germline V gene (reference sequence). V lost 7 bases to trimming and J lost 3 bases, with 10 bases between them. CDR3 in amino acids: CASTQGLYNEQFF. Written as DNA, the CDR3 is TGCGCCAGCACCCAGGGGCTCTACAATGAGCAGTTCTTC.

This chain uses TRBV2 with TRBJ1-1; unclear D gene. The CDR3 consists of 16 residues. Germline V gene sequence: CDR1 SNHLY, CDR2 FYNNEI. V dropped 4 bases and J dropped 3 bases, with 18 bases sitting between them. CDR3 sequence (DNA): TGTGCCAGCAGTGCTCATGTCTCAGCTTCCTACACTGAAGCTTTCTTT. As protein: CASSAHVSASYTEAFF.

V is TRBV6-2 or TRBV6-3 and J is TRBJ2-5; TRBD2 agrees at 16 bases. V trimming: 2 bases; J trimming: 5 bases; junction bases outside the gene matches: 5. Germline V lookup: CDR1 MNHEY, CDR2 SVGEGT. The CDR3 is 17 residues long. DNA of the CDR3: TGTGCCAGCAGTTACGGGACTAGCGGGGGGGCCGTGGAGACCCAGTACTTC. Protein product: CASSYGTSGGAVETQYF.

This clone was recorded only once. CDR3 in amino acids: CASSPVGEDTQYF. DNA of the CDR3: TGTGCCAGCTCACCTGTCGGGGAGGATACGCAGTATTTT. The chain is built from TRBV18 and TRBJ2-3; possible D gene TRBD2, 5 bases. The CDR3 length is 13 residues. Germline lookup yields CDR1 KGHSH and CDR2 LQKENI. V gave up 3 bases and J gave up 6 bases, with 10 bases separating them. Based on the CDR3 plus reference TRBV18 and TRBJ2-3, the full variable domain is NAGVMQNPRHLVRRRGQEARLRCSPMKGHSHVYWYRQLPEEGLKFMVYLQKENIIDESGMPKERFSAEFPKEGPSILRIQQVVRGDSAAYFCASSPVGEDTQYFGPGTRLTVL.

The CDR3 sequence is CASKLLGTGPGELFF. CDR3 sequence (DNA): TGTGCCAGCAAACTCCTCGGGACAGGGCCCGGGGAGCTGTTTTTT. The chain couples TRBV6-5 to TRBJ2-2, with TRBD1 matching 9 bases. The length of the CDR3 is 15 residues. Germline V lookup: CDR1 MNHEY, CDR2 SVGAGI. Trimming took 7 bases from V and 6 from J; bases not matched to a gene: 9.

CDR3 coding DNA: TGCGCCAGCAGAAACTTGGAGAACAATGAGCAGTTCTTC. It codes for CASRNLENNEQFF. The J gene is TRBJ2-1, the V gene TRBV5-1; D not certain. Germline CDR1 and CDR2: SGHRS and YFSETQ. This CDR3 comprises 13 residues. Between the trimmed V and J ends, which lost 5 bases and 5 bases, there was a span of 11 bases.

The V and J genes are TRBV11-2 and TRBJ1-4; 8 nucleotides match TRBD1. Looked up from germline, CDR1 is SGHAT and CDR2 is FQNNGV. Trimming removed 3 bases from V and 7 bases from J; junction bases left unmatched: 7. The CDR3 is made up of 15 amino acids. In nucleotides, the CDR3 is TGTGCCAGCAGCTTCGGGCAGGGGGCAGGTGAAAAACTGTTTTTT. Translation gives CASSFGQGAGEKLFF.

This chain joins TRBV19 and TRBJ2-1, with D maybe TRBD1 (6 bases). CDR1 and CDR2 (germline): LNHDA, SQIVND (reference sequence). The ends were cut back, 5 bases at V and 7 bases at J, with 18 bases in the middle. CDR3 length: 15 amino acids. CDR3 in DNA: TGTGCCAGTAGTTCCGACAGGAGGCTAGGGAATGAGCAGTTCTTC. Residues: CASSSDRRLGNEQFF.

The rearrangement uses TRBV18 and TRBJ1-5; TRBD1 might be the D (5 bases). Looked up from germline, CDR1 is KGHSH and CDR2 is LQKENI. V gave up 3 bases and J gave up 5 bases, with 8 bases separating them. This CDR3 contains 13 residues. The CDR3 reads CASSPGTDQPQHF. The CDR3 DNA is TGTGCCAGCTCACCTGGGACCGATCAGCCCCAGCATTTT.

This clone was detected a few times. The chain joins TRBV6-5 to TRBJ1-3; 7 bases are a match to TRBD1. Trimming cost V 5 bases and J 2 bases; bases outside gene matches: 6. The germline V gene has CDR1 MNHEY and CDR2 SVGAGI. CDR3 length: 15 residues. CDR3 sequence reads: CASSQDRYPGNTIYF. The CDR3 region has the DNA TGTGCCAGCAGTCAGGACAGGTATCCTGGAAACACCATATATTTT.

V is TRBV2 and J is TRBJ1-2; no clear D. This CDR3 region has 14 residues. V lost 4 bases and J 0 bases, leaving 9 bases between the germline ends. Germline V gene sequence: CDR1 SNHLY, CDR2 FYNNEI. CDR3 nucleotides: TGTGCCAGCAGTGGGGAGTTTACTAACTATGGCTACACCTTC. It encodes CASSGEFTNYGYTF.

The CDR3 DNA reads TGTGCCAGCAGCTTAGGTCGGACAGGGGAGGCCAAAAACATTCAGTACTTC. It encodes CASSLGRTGEAKNIQYF. This chain uses TRBV7-6 with TRBJ2-4, with 9 bases aligning to TRBD1. With 1 base clipped from V and 1 base from J, the junction kept 5 bases outside the gene matches. Germline CDR1 is SGHVS and CDR2 is FNYEAQ. The CDR3 contains 17 residues.

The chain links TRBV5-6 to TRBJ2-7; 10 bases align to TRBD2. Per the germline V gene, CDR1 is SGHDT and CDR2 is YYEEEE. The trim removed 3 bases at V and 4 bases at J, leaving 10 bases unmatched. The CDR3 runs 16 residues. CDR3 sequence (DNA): TGTGCCAGCAGCTCCACGGAAGGACTAGCGGTATACGAGCAGTACGTC. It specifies CASSSTEGLAVYEQYV.

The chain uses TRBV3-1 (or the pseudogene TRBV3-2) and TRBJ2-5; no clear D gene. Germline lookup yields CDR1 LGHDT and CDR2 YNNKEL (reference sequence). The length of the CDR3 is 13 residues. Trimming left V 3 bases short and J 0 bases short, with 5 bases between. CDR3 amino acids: CASSQGNQETQYF. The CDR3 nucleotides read TGTGCCAGCAGCCAGGGGAACCAAGAGACCCAGTACTTC.

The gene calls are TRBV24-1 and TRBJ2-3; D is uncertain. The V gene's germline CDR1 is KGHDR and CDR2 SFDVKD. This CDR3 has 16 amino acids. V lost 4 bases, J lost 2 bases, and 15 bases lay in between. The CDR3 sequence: CATSDSSYKATDTQYF. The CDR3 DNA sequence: TGTGCCACCAGTGACAGTTCTTATAAGGCCACAGATACGCAGTATTTT.

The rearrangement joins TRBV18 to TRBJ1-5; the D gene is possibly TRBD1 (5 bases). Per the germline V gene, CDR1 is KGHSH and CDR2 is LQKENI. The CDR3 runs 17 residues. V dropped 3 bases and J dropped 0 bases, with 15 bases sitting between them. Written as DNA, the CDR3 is TGTGCCAGCTCACCCACGCGCGACAGACCTAGCAATCAGCCCCAGCATTTT. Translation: CASSPTRDRPSNQPQHF.

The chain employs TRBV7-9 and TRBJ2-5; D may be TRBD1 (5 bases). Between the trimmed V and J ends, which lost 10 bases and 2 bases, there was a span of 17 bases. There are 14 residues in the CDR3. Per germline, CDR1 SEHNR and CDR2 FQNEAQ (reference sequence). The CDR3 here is CATGSGLGQETQYF. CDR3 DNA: TGTGCCACCGGATCAGGGTTAGGGCAAGAGACCCAGTACTTC.